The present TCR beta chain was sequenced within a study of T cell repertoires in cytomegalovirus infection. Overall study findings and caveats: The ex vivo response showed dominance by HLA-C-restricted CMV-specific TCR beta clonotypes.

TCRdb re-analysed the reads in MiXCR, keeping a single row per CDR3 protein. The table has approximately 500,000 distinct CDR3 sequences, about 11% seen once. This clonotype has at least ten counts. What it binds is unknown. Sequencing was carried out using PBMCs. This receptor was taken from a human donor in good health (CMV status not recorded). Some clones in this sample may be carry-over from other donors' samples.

The CDR3 nucleotides read TGTGCCAGCAGTTTATCTCCGGACTGGGAACAAGAGACCCAGTACTTC. Encoded protein: CASSLSPDWEQETQYF. This chain uses TRBV27 with TRBJ2-5; D possibly corresponds to TRBD2 (5 bases). V lost 0 bases, J lost 2 bases, and 13 bases lay in between. Germline lookup yields CDR1 MNHEY and CDR2 SMNVEV (reference sequence). The CDR3 spans 16 residues.